What follows is one T cell receptor beta chain and its context. Its antigen is as yet unknown. PCR was performed using 60 Vbeta and 13 Jbeta primers. Only in-frame clones appear in the TCRdb table, and some are missing; sequencing was by immunoSEQ multiplex PCR. The sample comprises roughly 110,000 clones, 77% of which are singletons, and approximately 11% rests with the top ten. Trimming removed 7 bases from V and 4 bases from J; junction bases left unmatched: 8. The CDR3 consists of 15 residues. From germline, CDR1 is LNHDA and CDR2 SQIVND (reference sequence). Donors likely had unrecorded immune exposures despite being nominally healthy when sampled. This record belongs to a study of cytomegalovirus exposure and HLA in healthy donors. General study findings and limits: Sequencing had likely introduced a cluster of highly shared sequence variants as an artifact. Altogether, about 160 TCR beta chains were recorded as cytomegalovirus-associated.

The chain joins TRBV19 to TRBJ2-1, with TRBD1 matching over 9 bases. The origin of this receptor is a man in his forties in good health and CMV-seropositive. Sequenced input: PBMCs. DNA of the CDR3: TGTGCCAGTACCCCCGGGACAGGGTATTACAATGAGCAGTTCTTC. This encodes CASTPGTGYYNEQFF. Full variable domain (missing parts from reference TRBV19 and TRBJ2-1): DGGITQSPKYLFRKEGQNVTLSCEQNLNHDAMYWYRQDPGQGLRLIYYSQIVNDFQKGDIAEGYSVSREKKESFPLTVTSAQKNPTAFYLCASTPGTGYYNEQFFGPGTRLTVL.